Reported below is one TCR beta chain. The germline V gene has CDR1 MDHEN and CDR2 SYDVKM. The CDR3 has 16 residues. Trimming took off 4 bases at V and 3 bases at J, with 18 bases between the two ends. This specimen belongs to a study of blood T cell repertoires in COVID-19. Background on the study: PBMCs, B-cell-depleted T cells, or T cells provided the cDNA or gDNA that made up the material.

The protocol was immunoSEQ multiplex PCR, while the TCRdb copy is restricted to in-frame clones and leaves out a portion. The table includes about 46,000 clones, about 85% detected once. For recovered donors of Cohort 3, there were two negative PCRs, clearance, or symptom resolution. The receptor was derived from a woman aged 50 to 60 who had recovered from COVID-19. The V and J genes are TRBV28 and TRBJ1-2; a weak D match, TRBD1 (6 bases). Sequencing was carried out using PBMCs or T cells enriched from blood (not recorded which). The CDR3, as DNA: TGTGCCAGCAGTTCCCCACTGGACAGTTATGACTATGGCTACACCTTC. Encoded protein: CASSSPLDSYDYGYTF.